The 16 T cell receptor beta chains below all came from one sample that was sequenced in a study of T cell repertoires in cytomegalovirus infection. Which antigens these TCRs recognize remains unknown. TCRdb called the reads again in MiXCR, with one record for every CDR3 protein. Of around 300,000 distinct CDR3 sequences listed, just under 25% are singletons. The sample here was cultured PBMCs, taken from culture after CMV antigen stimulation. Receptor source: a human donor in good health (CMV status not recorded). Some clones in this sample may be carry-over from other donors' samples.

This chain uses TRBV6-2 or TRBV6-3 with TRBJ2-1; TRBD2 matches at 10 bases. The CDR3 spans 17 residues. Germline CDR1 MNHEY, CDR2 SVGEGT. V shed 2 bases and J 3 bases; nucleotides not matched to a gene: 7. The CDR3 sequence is CASSYRASGSFYNEQFF. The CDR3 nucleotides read TGTGCCAGCAGTTACCGGGCTAGCGGGAGTTTCTACAATGAGCAGTTCTTC.

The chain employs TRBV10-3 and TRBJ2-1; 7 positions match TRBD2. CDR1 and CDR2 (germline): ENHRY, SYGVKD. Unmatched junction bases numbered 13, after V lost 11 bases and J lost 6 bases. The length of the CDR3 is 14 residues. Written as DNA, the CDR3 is TGTGCCTCAATTAAGGGCGGGAGAGGCAATGAGCAGTTCTTC. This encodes CASIKGGRGNEQFF.

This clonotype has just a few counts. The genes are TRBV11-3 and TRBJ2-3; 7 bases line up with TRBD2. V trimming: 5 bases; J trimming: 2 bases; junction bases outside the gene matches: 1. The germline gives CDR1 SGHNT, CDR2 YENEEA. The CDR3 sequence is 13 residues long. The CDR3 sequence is CASSAGDTDTQYF. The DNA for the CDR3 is TGTGCCAGCAGCGCGGGAGACACAGATACGCAGTATTTT.

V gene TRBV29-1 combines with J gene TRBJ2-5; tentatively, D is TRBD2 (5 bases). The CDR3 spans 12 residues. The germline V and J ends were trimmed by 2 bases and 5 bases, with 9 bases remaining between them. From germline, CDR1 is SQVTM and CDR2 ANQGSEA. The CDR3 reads CSVEPGKETQYF. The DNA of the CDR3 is TGCAGCGTTGAACCGGGGAAGGAGACCCAGTACTTC.

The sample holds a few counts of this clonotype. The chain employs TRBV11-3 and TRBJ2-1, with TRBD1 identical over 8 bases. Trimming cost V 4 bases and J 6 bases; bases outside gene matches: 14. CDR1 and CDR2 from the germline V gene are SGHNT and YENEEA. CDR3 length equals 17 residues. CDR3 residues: CASSSQPGQENSNEQFF. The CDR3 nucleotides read TGTGCCAGCAGCTCCCAACCGGGACAGGAGAATTCCAATGAGCAGTTCTTC.

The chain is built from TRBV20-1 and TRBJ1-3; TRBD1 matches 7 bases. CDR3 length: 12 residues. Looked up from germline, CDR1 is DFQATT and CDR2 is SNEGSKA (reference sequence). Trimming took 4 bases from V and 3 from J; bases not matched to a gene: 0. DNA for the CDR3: TGCAGTGCTACAGGGGGTGGAAACACCATATATTTT. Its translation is CSATGGGNTIYF.

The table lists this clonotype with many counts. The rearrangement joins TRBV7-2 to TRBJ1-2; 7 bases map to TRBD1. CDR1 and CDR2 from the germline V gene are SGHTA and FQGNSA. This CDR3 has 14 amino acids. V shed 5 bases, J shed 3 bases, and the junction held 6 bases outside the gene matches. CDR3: CASSPTGSDYGYTF. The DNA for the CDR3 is TGTGCCAGCAGCCCGACAGGGTCTGACTATGGCTACACCTTC.

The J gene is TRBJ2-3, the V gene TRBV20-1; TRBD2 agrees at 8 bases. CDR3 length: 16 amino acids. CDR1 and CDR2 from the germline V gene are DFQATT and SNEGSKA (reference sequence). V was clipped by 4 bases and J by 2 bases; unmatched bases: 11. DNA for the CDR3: TGCAGTGCTACCGGCCTAGCGGGTACTAACACAGATACGCAGTATTTT. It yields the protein CSATGLAGTNTDTQYF.

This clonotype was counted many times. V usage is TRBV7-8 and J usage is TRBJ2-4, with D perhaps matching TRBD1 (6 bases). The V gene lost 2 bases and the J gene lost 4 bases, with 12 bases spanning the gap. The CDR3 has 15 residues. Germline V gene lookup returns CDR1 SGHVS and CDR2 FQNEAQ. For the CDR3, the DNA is TGTGCCAGCAGCTTAACCCGGACAGAGAAAAACATTCAGTACTTC. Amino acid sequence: CASSLTRTEKNIQYF.

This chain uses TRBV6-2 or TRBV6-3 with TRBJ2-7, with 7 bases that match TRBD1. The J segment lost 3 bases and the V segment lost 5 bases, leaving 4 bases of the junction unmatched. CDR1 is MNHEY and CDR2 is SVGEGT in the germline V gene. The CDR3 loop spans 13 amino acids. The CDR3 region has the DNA TGTGCCAGCAGTCGGGACAGCCACTACGAGCAGTACGTC. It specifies CASSRDSHYEQYV.

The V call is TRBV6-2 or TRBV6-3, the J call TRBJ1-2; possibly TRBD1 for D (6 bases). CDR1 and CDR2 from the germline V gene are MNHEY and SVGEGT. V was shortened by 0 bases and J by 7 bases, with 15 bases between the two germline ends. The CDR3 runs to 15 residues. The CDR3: CASSYSETGMGGYTF. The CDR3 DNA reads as TGTGCCAGCAGTTACTCGGAAACAGGGATGGGTGGCTACACCTTC.

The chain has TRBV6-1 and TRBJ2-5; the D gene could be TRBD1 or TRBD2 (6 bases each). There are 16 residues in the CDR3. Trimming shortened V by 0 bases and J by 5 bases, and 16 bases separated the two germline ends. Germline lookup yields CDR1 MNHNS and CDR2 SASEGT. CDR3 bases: TGTGCCAGCAGTGAAGCGGGGGGCAGGGTCCATGAGACCCAGTACTTC. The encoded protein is CASSEAGGRVHETQYF.

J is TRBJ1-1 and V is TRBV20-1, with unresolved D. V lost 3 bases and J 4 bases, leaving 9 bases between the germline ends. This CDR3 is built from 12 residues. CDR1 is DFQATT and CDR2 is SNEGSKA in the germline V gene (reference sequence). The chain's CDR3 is CSASHPGTEAFF. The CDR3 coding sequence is TGCAGTGCTAGTCATCCGGGCACTGAAGCTTTCTTT.

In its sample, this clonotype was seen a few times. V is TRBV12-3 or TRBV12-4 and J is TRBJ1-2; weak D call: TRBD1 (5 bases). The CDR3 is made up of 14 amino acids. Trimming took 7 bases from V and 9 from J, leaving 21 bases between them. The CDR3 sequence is CASISPETAMSYTF. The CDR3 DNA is TGTGCCAGCATCTCACCGGAGACAGCTATGAGCTACACCTTC.

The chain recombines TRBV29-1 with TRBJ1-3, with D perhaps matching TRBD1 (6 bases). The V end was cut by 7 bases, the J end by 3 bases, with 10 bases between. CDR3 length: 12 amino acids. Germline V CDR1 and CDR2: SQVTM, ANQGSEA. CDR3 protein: CSAGGGGNTIYF. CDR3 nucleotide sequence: TGCAGCGCTGGGGGCGGTGGAAACACCATATATTTT.

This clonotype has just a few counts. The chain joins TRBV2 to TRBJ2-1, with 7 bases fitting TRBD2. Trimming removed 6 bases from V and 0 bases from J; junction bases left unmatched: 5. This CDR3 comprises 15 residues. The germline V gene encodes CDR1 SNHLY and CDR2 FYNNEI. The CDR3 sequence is CASREERGSYNEQFF. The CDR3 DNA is TGTGCCAGCAGAGAGGAGCGGGGCTCCTACAATGAGCAGTTCTTC.